Reported below is one T cell receptor (beta chain). Its antigen is unknown. These data belong to a study of cytomegalovirus exposure and HLA in healthy donors (dated by TCRdb to the late 2010s). Regarding the research as a whole: An earlier analysis of approximately 640 of the donors reported about 250 Gb of sequence data and 100 million to 140 million unique TCR beta sequences from about 200 million T cells. An early release that covered more than 550 HLA-typed donors contained 300 to 350 gigabases of sequencing data and approximately 85 million unique TCR sequences. Of the roughly 390 genotyped donors, 75% to 85% were placed in the genetic ancestry cluster associated with self-reported Caucasian donors. The study aimed to test whether signatures of past pathogen exposure could be identified by cataloging public T cell receptors. The study profiled the T cell repertoires of around 700 subjects by immunosequencing and related them to cytomegalovirus serostatus. Besides the first cohort of 666 subjects, a separate validation cohort made up of roughly 120 different subjects was used. High-throughput TCR immunosequencing, statistical association of individual TCRs with disease status, and machine learning were combined to predict cytomegalovirus infection status. A later analysis re-examined previously published TCR beta repertoires from roughly 650 donors and added high-resolution HLA genotyping to investigate patterns of TCR occurrence. The later analysis used no new phenotypic data to find candidate immune exposures, relying instead on TCR beta sequences and their occurrence across donors. An earlier analysis of around 580 of the donors used high-throughput TCR beta sequencing to judge whether each TCR beta V gene segment behaved as functional or pseudogenic. Donor age, sex, ethnicity and CMV serostatus were collected together with the repertoire data. In a later genetic analysis, genome-wide SNP genotypes for about 60% of the 666 donors were used, and that subset was treated as a discovery cohort. Every discovery cohort repertoire had been produced on one sequencing platform. Both class I and class II loci were covered by HLA typing, at four-digit resolution. The number of typed donors differed by locus: 629-630 for A, B, C, DRB1 and DQB1; 500 to 550 for DQA1; approximately 600 for DPA1; and some 450 for DPB1. Roughly 5 DR-DQ haplotypes were handled as single units for association and clustering, since linkage in the cohort was strong. On average, about 240,000 unique TCR beta nucleotide sequences were sequenced per donor among about 400 genotyped donors of the cohort, with 15% to 20% of those sequences being non-productive. What the research found in general, with its limitations: A further reported finding was that TCR beta sequences accurately predicted the HLA-A and HLA-B alleles for most subjects in the first cohort. The classifier was reported to diagnose cytomegalovirus status with high specificity and sensitivity in both the original and validation cohorts. V-gene and J-gene trimming of TCR beta chains was associated with a missense DCLRE1C variant in a later genetic analysis, and the association was replicated in an independent cohort. In vitro tests confirmed that three of the cytomegalovirus-associated TCR beta chains recognize cytomegalovirus antigens. The sequencing pipeline was judged likely to have produced a cluster of highly shared sequence variants as a technical artifact. Linkage disequilibrium might explain the correlated functional status among segregating V segments, but an unknown experimental factor could not be excluded. The study gave a list of under 200 TCR beta chains associated with cytomegalovirus. A later analysis found that TCR association rates varied across HLA loci, with DRB1 alleles showing the most associated TCRs and HLA-C alleles the fewest. An earlier analysis of approximately 590 of the donors showed that most TCR beta V segments appeared in productive rearrangements either about 87% or about 30% of the time, which broadly matched IMGT annotations. A later analysis found that most CMV-associated TCR beta chains appeared HLA-restricted, with HLA associations seemingly driven largely by CMV exposure. Specific HLA alleles were associated with over 15,000 TCR beta sequences at a false discovery rate of 0.05 in a later analysis. Compared with equally common non-associated chains, HLA-associated TCR beta chains in a later analysis were more clonally expanded and had lower generation probabilities. Because the 87-base-pair reads could not distinguish some IMGT-functional V segments, including TRBV6-2 and TRBV6-3, those segments were excluded. According to a later genetic analysis, donors in an Asian-associated ancestry cluster had fewer N-insertions in productive TCRs than the approximately 700-donor mean. Immune exposure information for the cohort was limited to CMV serostatus. Presence/absence analyses assumed roughly uniform sequencing depth across donors, an assumption that may not hold. According to the authors, the approach could potentially be generalized to other disease states and immunological phenotypes. This cohort had only TCR beta chains sequenced, and the lack of alpha or paired-chain data limited which features could be detected. Because counts were too low, roughly 17 rarely observed V segments, including chromosome 9 orphons, were left out of the earlier analysis of several hundred of the donors. While some public TCRs were present in many individuals, most TCR sequences turned up only very rarely across donors. HLA typing was unavailable for some donors at each locus, so association tests used only the typed subset. When HLA alleles, especially DR and DQ, strongly co-occurred, attributing TCR associations to individual alleles was difficult. Several of the top co-occurrence clusters appeared to be linked to parvovirus B19, influenza, CMV and Epstein-Barr virus, according to a later analysis.

Library generation was performed with the immunoSEQ multiplex PCR assay. The multiplex PCR relied on a mix of 60 forward primers for TCR Vbeta segments and 13 reverse primers for TCR Jbeta segments. The CDR3 region of rearranged TCR beta genes was amplified from genomic DNA by a multiplex PCR assay. The amplified TCR beta libraries were sequenced on the Illumina HiSeq System as 87-base-pair reads. In the source study's methods: Across the 666 repertoires, a later analysis counted approximately 83 million unique TCR beta chains, roughly 11 million of which were shared by at least two donors. A nearest-neighbor algorithm error-corrected the raw reads and collapsed the reads into unique sequences, merging closely related sequences to remove PCR and sequencing errors. To assign V, D and J gene segments, CDR3 sequences were aligned to IMGT reference sequences. For a sequence to be retained, at least a six-nucleotide match to both a V gene segment and a J gene segment was required. Rearrangements were called productive when the CDR3 lacked stop codons and stayed in frame with V and J; all others were non-productive. CDR3 was defined according to IMGT convention as the region running from the second conserved V-encoded cysteine to the conserved J-encoded phenylalanine. The earlier analysis of 587 of the donors excluded any sequence lacking an unambiguous match to a single V gene segment. An earlier analysis of several hundred of the donors called V segments functional above 56.7% productive rearrangements and segregating when the between-donor standard deviation exceeded 5%. A statistical classification framework was developed to diagnose cytomegalovirus status using the catalog of TCR beta chain sequences. In a later analysis, TCR nucleotide sequences were compared against IMGT/GENE-DB human TR gene sequences so that V and J genes could be assigned. In a later analysis, CDR3 sequences and most-parsimonious VDJ recombination scenarios were assigned using the TCRdist pipeline. In a later analysis, each TCR beta chain was defined by its CDR3 amino acid sequence together with its V-gene family, and reads lacking a unique V-gene family were excluded. A later analysis removed nearly 600 highly shared, low-generation-probability nucleotide sequences to deal with suspected cross-contamination and a sequencing artifact. A later analysis calculated a clonal expansion index for each public chain from normalized within-repertoire ranks of inferred template counts. In a later analysis, generation probabilities were computed with a VDJ recombination model fitted to out-of-frame rearrangements, and the resulting probabilities were checked against IGoR. Hypergeometric tests were used in a later analysis to score TCR-TCR, TCR-HLA and TCR-CMV co-occurrence, with a repertoire-size bias correction applied to the TCR pairs. To estimate false discovery rates, a later analysis permuted the HLA or CMV assignments 20 times. In a later analysis, co-occurring TCRs were grouped with DBSCAN, and TCRdist sequence similarity was added when clustering was performed within HLA-allele-positive subsets. For co-occurrence clustering, repertoires with fewer than 30,000 or more than 120,000 public chains were excluded, along with roughly 5 repertoires with anomalous nucleotide sharing. This is the immuneACCESS table as TCRdb keeps it, with only in-frame sequences that have V and J called. A part of the clones is gone; compared with another copy, unresolved V genes explain less than half, and the rest is unexplained. D and trimming were read from the DNA, whereas the V and J calls and clone size are those reported in that table. The sample's clone listing holds roughly 88,000 clones. The top ten clonotypes cover about 16% of the sample.

In total, roughly 710 healthy bone marrow donors made up the cohort. At the time of sampling, all cohort members were nominally healthy, though unrecorded immune exposures were likely present. The donor tested CMV seropositive, placing the donor among the roughly 270 seropositive members of the cohort. A peripheral blood sample was provided by each donor, and peripheral blood mononuclear cells were used for TCR beta sequencing. Genomic DNA was extracted from the blood cell samples with the Qiagen DNeasy Blood Extraction Kit. There are 15 amino acids in the CDR3, from cysteine to phenylalanine inclusive. Only CDR3 DNA remains: 45 bases, in frame from the first base. The V end gives up 0 bases and the J end 6 bases, leaving 5 bases in the junction not matched to a gene. CDR1 and CDR2, per the germline V gene, are LGHNA and YSLEER.

This chain is built from TRBV4-3 and TRBJ1-5; 7 bases in between match TRBD1. Input material: PBMCs. This TCR was recovered from a man aged 45-65 years in good health and CMV-seropositive. The nucleotide sequence reads as follows: TGCGCCAGCAGCCAAGACAGGGGGTGGGGTCAGCCCCAGCATTTT. It codes for CASSQDRGWGQPQHF.